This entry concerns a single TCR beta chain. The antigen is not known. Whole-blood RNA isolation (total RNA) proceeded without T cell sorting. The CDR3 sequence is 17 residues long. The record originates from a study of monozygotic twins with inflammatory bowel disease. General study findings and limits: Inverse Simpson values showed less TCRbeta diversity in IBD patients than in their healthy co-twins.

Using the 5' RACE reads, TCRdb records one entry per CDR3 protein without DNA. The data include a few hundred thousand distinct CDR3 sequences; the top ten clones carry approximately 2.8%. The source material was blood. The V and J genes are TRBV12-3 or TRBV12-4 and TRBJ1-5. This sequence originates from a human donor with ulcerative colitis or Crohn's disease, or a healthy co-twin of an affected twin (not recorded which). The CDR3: CASSFGSLADSNQPQHF.